These T cell receptor beta chains were read from a single sample in a study of cytomegalovirus exposure and HLA in healthy donors. Repertoires were generated with immunoSEQ multiplex PCR, while TCRdb's copy carries only in-frame clones and drops some. The sample includes 200,000 to 250,000 clones, around 80% seen only once; the top ten take over 0.5%. The sequenced sample consisted of PBMCs. Receptors originate from a woman aged 35 to 49 in good health and CMV-seronegative. CDR3s include the opening cysteine and the closing phenylalanine or tryptophan. A D gene is named only where the DNA matches it firmly. The size field is filled for only some rows; it gives once, few, many or a size class.

size,V,D,J,DNA,CDR3
.,TRBV19,.,TRBJ2-7,TGTGCCAGTAGTATAGACCCCCTCTACGAGCAGTACTTC,CASSIDPLYEQYF
.,TRBV7-3,.,TRBJ1-2,TGTGCCAGCAGCTTAGGACCCGGCGGGGGCTACACCTTC,CASSLGPGGGYTF
.,TRBV7-3,.,TRBJ1-2,TGTGCCAGCAGCTCCGACACCGACTATGGCTACACCTTC,CASSSDTDYGYTF
.,TRBV5-1,TRBD2,TRBJ2-1,TGCGCCAGCAGCGATTCTAGCGGGGCGATCTATGAGCAGTTCTTC,CASSDSSGAIYEQFF
.,TRBV6-1,TRBD1,TRBJ1-6,TGTGCCAGCAGTGAACAAGGGACAGGTAACCGGAATTCACCCCTCCACTTT,CASSEQGTGNRNSPLHF
.,TRBV7-9,.,TRBJ2-1,TGTGCCAGCAGCGGCAACAATGAGCAGTTCTTC,CASSGNNEQFF
.,TRBV7-2,.,TRBJ2-1,TGTGCCAGCAGCCTTGGGCAGGCAGAGCAGTTCTTC,CASSLGQAEQFF
.,TRBV29-1,.,TRBJ2-4,TGCAGCGTTGAAAGCGTTGCCAAAAACATTCAGTACTTC,CSVESVAKNIQYF
.,TRBV18,.,TRBJ1-2,TGTGCCAGCTCAACCGACAGCTATGGCTACCCCTTC,CASSTDSYGYPF
few,TRBV5-1,TRBD1,TRBJ2-6,TGCGCCAGCAGCGAAGGGACAGGGGGCCTTGGGGCCAACGTCCTGACTTTC,CASSEGTGGLGANVLTF
.,TRBV28,.,TRBJ2-3,TGTGCCAGCCTGAGCCCTACAGGGTTGGTGGATACGCAGTATTTT,CASLSPTGLVDTQYF
.,TRBV5-1,.,TRBJ1-1,TGCGCCAGCAGCTCTGGGCAGGGCGACCCTGAAGCTTTCTTT,CASSSGQGDPEAFF
few,TRBV9,.,TRBJ1-3,TGTGCCAGCAGCGTAGATAGAGACACCATATATTTT,CASSVDRDTIYF
.,TRBV13,.,TRBJ2-3,TGTGCCAGCAGCACCGGACAGACCGGTGATACGCAGTATTTT,CASSTGQTGDTQYF
.,TRBV19,.,TRBJ1-5,TGTGCCAGTAGTATTGGTACAGGCATGCGTCAGCCCCAGCATTTT,CASSIGTGMRQPQHF
.,TRBV5-4,.,TRBJ2-3,TGTGCCAGCAGCACGGGGGAGACTAGCACAGATACGCAGTATTTT,CASSTGETSTDTQYF
.,TRBV6-6,.,TRBJ1-2,TGTGCCAGCAGCCCTGGACAGCGGTATGGCTACACCTTC,CASSPGQRYGYTF
.,TRBV7-6,.,TRBJ2-5,TGTGCCAGCAGCTTAAACCCGCAGGGGTACAAAGAGACCCAGTACTTC,CASSLNPQGYKETQYF
few,TRBV7-3,.,TRBJ1-2,TGTGCCAGCAGCTTAAGGGAGGGAGGTGGCTACACCTTC,CASSLREGGGYTF
.,TRBV5-6,.,TRBJ1-2,TGTGCCAGCAGCTTGGGGTCCCAAGACTCTAACTATGGCTACACCTTC,CASSLGSQDSNYGYTF
.,TRBV7-2,.,TRBJ2-1,TGTGCCAGCAGCCAGACTAGTGCTAAGCAGTTCTTC,CASSQTSAKQFF
.,TRBV7-9,TRBD2,TRBJ2-3,TGTGCCAGCAGCTTAGCTAGCGGGGGCCTGATTGGCACAGATACGCAGTATTTT,CASSLASGGLIGTDTQYF
few,TRBV28,.,TRBJ2-7,TGTGCCAGCAGTCTCCTCCAGGGGTACGAGCAGTACTTC,CASSLLQGYEQYF
.,TRBV4-1,.,TRBJ2-7,TGCGCCAGCAGCCAAGTCCCTGGGGGCCCACACACTTTCTACGAGCAGTACTTC,CASSQVPGGPHTFYEQYF
.,TRBV6-1,.,TRBJ1-2,TGTGCCAGCAGTTTGGGGGGGAACTATGGCTACACCTTC,CASSLGGNYGYTF
few,TRBV30,.,TRBJ2-5,TGTGCCTGGGAGGGGGGGGGCAAGGAGACCCAGTACTTC,CAWEGGGKETQYF
.,TRBV7-3,TRBD1,TRBJ2-3,TGTGCCAGCAGCTTAAAGACAGGGGCTTACACAGATACGCAGTATTTT,CASSLKTGAYTDTQYF
.,TRBV7-8,TRBD1,TRBJ1-1,TGTGCCAGCAGCCTATCCGGGACAGGGTTTGAAGCTTTCTTT,CASSLSGTGFEAFF
once,TRBV4-3,.,TRBJ2-3,TGCGCCAGCAGCCAGATAAGGGGTGCCGATACGCAGTATTTT,CASSQIRGADTQYF
.,TRBV10-3,TRBD1,TRBJ1-6,TGTGCCATCAGCCGGGACAGGGGAAATTCACCCCTCCACTTT,CAISRDRGNSPLHF
.,TRBV9,TRBD1,TRBJ1-1,TGTGCCAGCAGCGCCCGGACAGGGAACACTGAAGCTTCCTTT,CASSARTGNTEASF
once,TRBV28,TRBD1,TRBJ1-4,TGTGCCAGCAGTTTAAGACAGGGTGGCGAAAAACTGTTTTTT,CASSLRQGGEKLFF
.,TRBV7-9,TRBD1,TRBJ2-7,TGTGCCAGCAGGGGGGACAGGGGGAACTACGAGCAGTACTTC,CASRGDRGNYEQYF
.,TRBV7-9,TRBD1,TRBJ1-2,TGTTCCAGCAGCTTAGTGGGACAGGTTTACTATGGCTACACCTTC,CSSSLVGQVYYGYTF
.,TRBV19,TRBD1,TRBJ1-1,TGTGCCAGTAGTTTACACGCATCCGGGACAGGGTCGTTGAGCACTGAAGCTTTCTTT,CASSLHASGTGSLSTEAFF
.,TRBV9,.,TRBJ1-3,TGTGCCAGCAGCGTTGCCCAGGGATCCCAGGGCTCTGGAAACACCATATATTTT,CASSVAQGSQGSGNTIYF
.,TRBV30,.,TRBJ1-5,TGTGCCTGGAGTGTTGCCAGGAGCGGTCAGCCCCAGCATTTT,CAWSVARSGQPQHF